These 27 T cell receptor beta chains were sequenced from one sample in a study of cytomegalovirus exposure and HLA in healthy donors. In the PCR, 60 Vbeta and 13 Jbeta primers were used. TCRdb keeps only in-frame clones here, not all; method: immunoSEQ multiplex PCR. The table lists hundreds of thousands of clones, 75% to 90% of them singletons. Sample: PBMCs. The receptors shown here come from a woman in her late teens or twenties in good health and CMV-seronegative.

The chain joins TRBV6-1 to TRBJ2-1; 11 bases map to TRBD2. This CDR3 comprises 14 residues. Germline assignment: CDR1 MNHNS and CDR2 SASEGT. Germline trimming cut 6 bases from V and 7 bases from J; bases unmatched to any gene: 5. In nucleotides, the CDR3 is TGTGCCAGCAGCCGACTAGCGGGGATGAATGAGCAGTTCTTC. Protein: CASSRLAGMNEQFF.

The chain recombines TRBV4-1 with TRBJ1-3, with 9 bases identical to TRBD1. Per the germline V gene, CDR1 is MGHRA and CDR2 is YSYEKL. There are 18 residues in the CDR3. V shed 4 bases, J shed 1 base, and the junction held 11 bases outside the gene matches. The CDR3 sequence is CASSLRDRDVISGNTIYF. The CDR3, as DNA: TGCGCCAGCAGCCTCCGGGACAGGGACGTTATATCTGGAAACACCATATATTTT.

V is TRBV18 and J is TRBJ1-1, with TRBD1 matching over 8 bases. Looked up from germline, CDR1 is KGHSH and CDR2 is LQKENI. V lost 5 bases, J lost 4 bases, and 6 bases stayed unmatched. The CDR3 extends over 14 amino acids. CDR3 nucleotide sequence: TGTGCCAGCTCATCAGGACAGGGCGCCACTGAAGCTTTCTTT. This codes for CASSSGQGATEAFF.

In this sample, this clone turned up a few times. Other DNA sequences from this sample encode an identical CDR3 as well. The chain is built from TRBV10-1 and TRBJ2-7; D unresolved. The CDR3 contains 11 residues. With 3 bases removed from V and 3 bases from J, the gap between germline ends came to 3 bases. From germline, CDR1 is WNHNN and CDR2 SYGVQD (reference sequence). Here the CDR3 reads CASSDHYEQYF. DNA for the CDR3: TGCGCCAGCAGTGATCACTACGAGCAGTACTTC.

V is TRBV9 and J is TRBJ2-5; maybe TRBD2 (5 bases). CDR1 is SGDLS, CDR2 YYNGEE, per germline. V was shortened by 0 bases and J by 11 bases, with 17 bases between the two germline ends. The CDR3 sequence is 14 residues long. The CDR3 DNA is TGTGCCAGCAGCGTAGATTGGGCAGCTGGGGAGCAGTACTTC. Its translation is CASSVDWAAGEQYF.

The rearrangement joins TRBV5-1 to TRBJ2-7; D is possibly TRBD2 (6 bases). Germline CDR1 SGHRS, CDR2 YFSETQ. Trimming shortened V by 1 base and J by 3 bases, and 14 bases separated the two germline ends. This CDR3 has 15 residues. CDR3 in DNA: TGCGCCAGCAGCTTGCTGTCGGGAGTAAACTACGAGCAGTACTTC. This codes for CASSLLSGVNYEQYF. Full variable domain (remainder filled in from reference TRBV5-1 and TRBJ2-7): KAGVTQTPRYLIKTRGQQVTLSCSPISGHRSVSWYQQTPGQGLQFLFEYFSETQRNKGNFPGRFSGRQFSNSRSEMNVSTLELGDSALYLCASSLLSGVNYEQYFGPGTRLTVT.

The sample holds one count of this clone. The chain uses TRBV7-9 and TRBJ2-1; D uncertain. From germline, CDR1 is SEHNR and CDR2 FQNEAQ (reference sequence). V was pared by 1 base and J by 9 bases, with 10 bases between. The CDR3 consists of 13 residues. For the CDR3, the DNA is TGTGCCAGCAGCTTAGAATCTGGTAGTGAGCAGTTCTTC. Translating it yields CASSLESGSEQFF.

This chain links TRBV30 with TRBJ1-6; tentative D call: TRBD1 (5 bases). The germline gives CDR1 GTSNPN, CDR2 SVGIG (reference sequence). This CDR3 is 16 amino acids long. Deletions cut 0 bases from V and 0 bases from J, with 9 bases between. CDR3 protein: CAWSVSQGSYNSPLHF. In nucleotides, the CDR3 is TGTGCCTGGAGTGTATCCCAGGGCTCCTATAATTCACCCCTCCACTTT. The variable domain in full, with the rest retrieved from reference TRBV30 and TRBJ1-6, is SQTIHQWPATLVQPVGSPLSLECTVEGTSNPNLYWYRQAAGRGLQLLFYSVGIGQISSEVPQNLSASRPQDRQFILSSKKLLLSDSGFYLCAWSVSQGSYNSPLHFGNGTRLTVT.

This sequence joins TRBV21-1 and TRBJ2-5; the table's D call, TRBD2, was not checked against the DNA. The J call could be wrong; TRBJ2-7 is a better fit for the DNA end. TRBV21-1 is classified as a pseudogene. CDR3 size: 15 residues. The CDR3 DNA follows: TGTGCCAGCAGCCGACGACTATCCCTTCCCTACGAGCAGTACTTC. This codes for CASSRRLSLPYEQYF.

V gene TRBV4-1 combines with J gene TRBJ2-7, with a weak D call TRBD2 (5 bases). This CDR3 has 13 amino acids. Germline V CDR1 and CDR2: MGHRA, YSYEKL. With 3 bases removed from V and 3 bases from J, the gap between germline ends came to 9 bases. CDR3 amino acids: CASSHKLDYEQYF. The CDR3, as DNA: TGCGCCAGCAGCCACAAACTAGACTACGAGCAGTACTTC.

A few counts support this clone. The chain uses TRBV14 and TRBJ2-7; 10 bases align to TRBD2. V lost 4 bases and J lost 2; bases outside the gene matches: 8. This CDR3 has 16 amino acids. Germline V gene data show CDR1 as SGHDN and CDR2 as FVKESK. CDR3 in amino acids: CASSRAGLARAYEQYF. In nucleotides, the CDR3 is TGTGCCAGCAGCCGGGCGGGACTAGCGCGCGCCTACGAGCAGTACTTC.

The V and J genes are TRBV10-3 and TRBJ1-2; TRBD1 agrees at 7 bases. This CDR3 spans 14 amino acids. In germline, CDR1 is ENHRY, CDR2 SYGVKD. The V segment lost 4 bases and the J segment 3 bases; nucleotides outside the gene matches: 5. In DNA form, the CDR3 reads TGTGCCATCAGTGGACAGGGAACCGACTATGGCTACACCTTC. Translation: CAISGQGTDYGYTF.

The V and J genes are TRBV6-5 and TRBJ1-2; 9 nucleotides agree with TRBD1. CDR1 and CDR2 from the germline V gene are MNHEY and SVGAGI. The V gene end was trimmed by 5 bases and the J gene end by 5 bases; junction bases not matched to a gene: 9. CDR3 length equals 15 residues. CDR3 residues: CASSPTGGSTYGYTF. CDR3 bases: TGTGCCAGCAGTCCTACAGGGGGCAGTACTTATGGCTACACCTTC.

The chain carries TRBV20-1 and TRBJ2-4, with a possible D match to TRBD1 (5 bases). CDR3 length equals 10 residues. CDR1 and CDR2 (germline): DFQATT, SNEGSKA (reference sequence). V was shortened by 3 bases and J by 9 bases, with 6 bases between the two germline ends. Written as DNA, the CDR3 is TGCAGTGCTAGCCAGGGCATTCAGTACTTC. Amino acid sequence: CSASQGIQYF.

The chain combines TRBV11-2 with TRBJ2-7; D may be TRBD2 (5 bases). Between the trimmed V and J ends, which lost 2 bases and 3 bases, there was a span of 8 bases. Per germline, CDR1 SGHAT and CDR2 FQNNGV. This CDR3 is built from 13 residues. DNA for the CDR3: TGTGCCAGCAGCTTATATGAGGGCTACGAGCAGTACTTC. This translates into CASSLYEGYEQYF.

The V gene is TRBV7-6, the J gene TRBJ2-7; TRBD1 agrees at 12 bases. Germline V lookup: CDR1 SGHVS, CDR2 FNYEAQ. This CDR3 contains 14 residues. Trimming cost V 5 bases and J 7 bases; bases outside gene matches: 6. In nucleotides, the CDR3 is TGTGCCAGCAGCGCGGGACAGGGGGCGCGAGAGCAGTACTTC. Residues: CASSAGQGAREQYF. Variable domain in full (rest from reference TRBV7-6 and TRBJ2-7): GAGVSQSPRYKVTKRGQDVALRCDPISGHVSLYWYRQALGQGPEFLTYFNYEAQQDKSGLPNDRFSAERPEGSISTLTIQRTEQRDSAMYRCASSAGQGAREQYFGPGTRLTVT.

The chain is built from TRBV4-3 and TRBJ2-7; 7 bases align to TRBD2. This CDR3 spans 14 amino acids. Germline CDR1 and CDR2: LGHNA and YSLEER. The junction had 6 bases not matched to a gene; V was cut back by 4 bases and J by 3 bases. The CDR3 DNA reads as TGCGCCAGCAGCCTAACATGGGGGGGCTACGAGCAGTACTTC. Its protein product is CASSLTWGGYEQYF.

This sequence joins TRBV2 and TRBJ1-4; D may be TRBD1 (5 bases). Germline CDR1 SNHLY, CDR2 FYNNEI. This CDR3 is built from 14 residues. The V end lost 4 bases, the J end lost 3 bases, and 9 bases lay between the germline ends. CDR3 nucleotides: TGTGCCAGCAGTGTCCCCAGGGCTAATGAAAAACTGTTTTTT. It encodes CASSVPRANEKLFF.

This sequence joins TRBV7-9 and TRBJ1-2; 8 bases line up with TRBD1. The CDR3 sequence is 16 residues long. V was clipped by 4 bases and J by 4 bases; unmatched bases: 11. CDR1 is SEHNR and CDR2 is FQNEAQ in the germline V gene (reference sequence). The CDR3 DNA sequence: TGTGCCAGCAGCTCGGACAGGGTTCAAGGAGGCTATGGCTACACCTTC. Amino acid sequence: CASSSDRVQGGYGYTF.

This clone was picked up a small number of times. The V call is TRBV7-2, the J call TRBJ1-2; 9 bases line up with TRBD1. Trimming removed 4 bases from V and 2 bases from J; junction bases left unmatched: 11. The CDR3 extends over 17 amino acids. Germline V gene data show CDR1 as SGHTA and CDR2 as FQGNSA. The CDR3 sequence: CASSSYKRTGVNYGYTF. DNA for the CDR3: TGTGCCAGCAGCTCATATAAAAGGACAGGGGTAAACTATGGCTACACCTTC.

This chain connects TRBV5-1 to TRBJ2-4; a weak D match, TRBD1 (5 bases). The length of the CDR3 is 15 residues. V was clipped by 1 base and J by 3 bases, with 11 bases between them. Germline V gene sequence: CDR1 SGHRS, CDR2 YFSETQ. In DNA form, the CDR3 reads TGCGCCAGCAGCTTGCAGACAGCTAACAAAAACATTCAGTACTTC. Encoded protein: CASSLQTANKNIQYF.

This chain joins TRBV7-3 and TRBJ2-3; weak D call: TRBD2 (5 bases). CDR1 is SGHTA and CDR2 is FQGTGA in the germline V gene. V was clipped by 0 bases and J by 0 bases, with 22 bases between them. The CDR3 runs to 20 residues. CDR3 region: CASSLTSESGWGSSTDTQYF. The CDR3 DNA reads as TGTGCCAGCAGCTTAACGAGCGAGTCGGGATGGGGTTCTAGCACAGATACGCAGTATTTT.

The V gene is TRBV27, the J gene TRBJ2-1, with 10 bases matching TRBD1. The V and J ends lost 4 bases and 0 bases, in that order; junction bases with no gene match: 6. The CDR3 is made up of 17 amino acids. Per the germline V gene, CDR1 is MNHEY and CDR2 is SMNVEV (reference sequence). Here the CDR3 reads CASSSRDRGPSYNEQFF. The CDR3, as DNA: TGTGCCAGCAGTTCGCGGGACAGGGGCCCCTCCTACAATGAGCAGTTCTTC.

On this clone: The junction departs from the called germline gene at one end, perhaps through a read error. This CDR3 is CSSSVRGYGYTF. CDR3 in DNA: TGTTCCAGCAGCGTACGGGGTTATGGCTACACCTTC. The rearrangement links TRBV7-9 to TRBJ1-2, with D unresolved. CDR3 size: 12 residues. CDR1 is SEHNR and CDR2 is FQNEAQ in the germline V gene (reference sequence).

The chain is built from TRBV7-9 and TRBJ2-3, with TRBD2 identical over 13 bases. CDR3 length equals 16 residues. Losses at the gene ends were 5 bases for V and 2 bases for J; bases not matched to a gene: 4. Germline values: CDR1 SEHNR, CDR2 FQNEAQ (reference sequence). For the CDR3, the DNA is TGTGCCAGCAGCCGGGGACTAGCGGGGAACACAGATACGCAGTATTTT. As protein: CASSRGLAGNTDTQYF.

The J gene is TRBJ2-5, the V gene TRBV6-1, with TRBD2 as a possible D gene (5 bases). Trimming removed 8 bases from V and 2 bases from J, with 9 bases in between. The CDR3 has 12 amino acids. Looked up from germline, CDR1 is MNHNS and CDR2 is SASEGT. Written as DNA, the CDR3 is TGTGCCAGCCTCGGGGTTCAAGAGACCCAGTACTTC. It yields the protein CASLGVQETQYF.

The V call is TRBV11-2, the J call TRBJ2-5; 12 positions agree with TRBD2. The CDR3 runs to 17 residues. Germline assignment: CDR1 SGHAT and CDR2 FQNNGV. V trimming: 2 bases; J trimming: 4 bases; junction bases outside the gene matches: 8. CDR3 coding DNA: TGTGCCAGCAGCTTATGGTGGGCTAGCGGGAGGGGAGAGACCCAGTACTTC. Translated: CASSLWWASGRGETQYF.